The 9 T cell receptor beta chains given below trace back to one sample, sequenced in a study of blood T cells in healthy people across ages. The second PCR ran roughly 7 to 12 cycles with a sample-barcoded 5' primer and J-beta primers. TCRdb itself ran the 5' RACE reads through MiXCR, one entry per CDR3 protein. Of hundreds of thousands of distinct CDR3 sequences in the sample, around half were seen once. Sequenced input: blood. The receptors were gathered from a woman aged 60 to 75 in good health.

This chain links TRBV9 with TRBJ1-2; no clear D. V lost 3 bases and J 0 bases, leaving 12 bases between the germline ends. CDR3 length: 15 residues. Germline CDR1 and CDR2: SGDLS and YYNGEE. CDR3 in amino acids: CASSAPTKANYGYTF. CDR3 in DNA: TGTGCCAGCAGCGCCCCGACAAAAGCTAACTATGGCTACACCTTC.

This chain connects TRBV20-1 to TRBJ2-7; 8 bases are shared with TRBD2. This CDR3 region has 16 residues. V trimming: 3 bases; J trimming: 2 bases; junction bases outside the gene matches: 12. Germline V CDR1 and CDR2: DFQATT, SNEGSKA (reference sequence). The CDR3 coding sequence is TGCAGTGCTAGTAGCCCCGCTAGCGGGCATCCCTACGAGCAGTACTTC. As protein: CSASSPASGHPYEQYF.

The CDR3 DNA sequence: TGTGCCAGCAGCCAAAGACAGGGTCGTGAAGCTTTCTTT. Protein: CASSQRQGREAFF. The V call is TRBV7-2, the J call TRBJ1-1; TRBD1 matches 7 bases. The ends lost 5 bases at V and 7 bases at J; junction bases unmatched: 7. CDR1 is SGHTA and CDR2 is FQGNSA in the germline V gene. The CDR3 length is 13 residues.

In this sample, this clonotype turned up a few times. The chain has TRBV6-6 and TRBJ2-5; no clear D gene. V shed 2 bases and J shed 5 bases, with 12 bases lying between them. The CDR3 runs to 14 residues. Per the germline V gene, CDR1 is MNHNY and CDR2 is SVGAGI (reference sequence). CDR3 region: CASSYPGRGETQYF. Written as DNA, the CDR3 is TGTGCCAGCAGTTACCCTGGACGTGGGGAGACCCAGTACTTC.

This clonotype was found once. This sequence joins TRBV12-3 or TRBV12-4 and TRBJ1-1; D is undetermined. This CDR3 comprises 14 residues. Trimming left V 6 bases short and J 0 bases short, with 11 bases between. The CDR3 is CASSPIFMNTEAFF. CDR3 in DNA: TGTGCCAGCAGCCCAATTTTCATGAACACTGAAGCTTTCTTT.

This clonotype has a handful of counts. Relative to the germline gene, one junction end is altered; a read error may explain this. The V call is TRBV7-2, the J call TRBJ2-3, with TRBD2 as a possible D gene (5 bases). The CDR3 has 14 residues. The germline V gene encodes CDR1 SGHTA and CDR2 FQGNSA. The CDR3 region has the DNA TGTGCCAGCAGCTCACGCGGGTGGGAAGATCCGCAGTATTTT. Amino acids: CASSSRGWEDPQYF.

Only a few counts were recorded for this clonotype. This chain connects TRBV11-3 to TRBJ2-3; D is unresolved. Per germline, CDR1 SGHNT and CDR2 YENEEA. Trimming shortened V by 5 bases and J by 3 bases, and 9 bases separated the two germline ends. This CDR3 comprises 13 residues. As DNA, the CDR3 is TGTGCCAGCAGCCAGGCAAGGACAGATACGCAGTATTTT. Its protein product is CASSQARTDTQYF.

V is TRBV7-6 and J is TRBJ2-7; 8 bases fit TRBD2. Germline trimming cut 0 bases from V and 3 bases from J; bases unmatched to any gene: 7. Germline assignment: CDR1 SGHVS and CDR2 FNYEAQ. This CDR3 comprises 16 residues. DNA of the CDR3: TGTGCCAGCAGCTTAGCAGGCGGGAGGCAGGACTACGAGCAGTACTTC. This gives the protein CASSLAGGRQDYEQYF. Combining the CDR3 with reference TRBV7-6 and TRBJ2-7 gives the whole variable domain GAGVSQSPRYKVTKRGQDVALRCDPISGHVSLYWYRQALGQGPEFLTYFNYEAQQDKSGLPNDRFSAERPEGSISTLTIQRTEQRDSAMYRCASSLAGGRQDYEQYFGPGTRLTVT.

The sample holds one count of this clonotype. The J gene is TRBJ2-7, the V gene TRBV7-7, with a possible D match to TRBD1 (6 bases). The CDR3 has 14 residues. V dropped 3 bases and J dropped 2 bases, with 11 bases sitting between them. CDR1 is SSHAT, CDR2 FNYEAQ, per germline (reference sequence). Written as DNA, the CDR3 is TGTGCCAGCAGCTTGACGGCAGGGGCCTACGAGCAGTACTTC. It is translated as CASSLTAGAYEQYF.